What follows are 21 T cell receptor beta chains derived from one specimen sequenced in a study of monozygotic twins with inflammatory bowel disease. Reanalyzing the 5' RACE reads, TCRdb keeps one entry per CDR3 protein, without DNA. The specimen's table records fewer than 450,000 distinct CDR3 sequences. The specimen sequenced was blood. The receptors originated from a human donor with ulcerative colitis or Crohn's disease, or a healthy co-twin of an affected twin (not recorded which).

V gene TRBV27 combines with J gene TRBJ2-2; TCRdb's D call, TRBD2, is unchecked because there is no DNA. Looked up from germline, CDR1 is MNHEY and CDR2 is SMNVEV (reference sequence). The CDR3 totals 17 residues. The CDR3 is CASSLLSLGKNTGELFF.

Here the CDR3 reads CASSLSRDTYYEQYF. V usage is TRBV5-5 and J usage is TRBJ2-7; TCRdb names TRBD1, which stays unverified in the absence of DNA. CDR1 SGHKS and CDR2 YYEKEE come from the germline V gene (reference sequence). The CDR3 consists of 15 residues.

The chain has TRBV6-2 or TRBV6-3 and TRBJ2-5. This CDR3 comprises 12 residues. The V gene's germline CDR1 is MNHEY and CDR2 SVGEGT. The CDR3 sequence: CASSLRSETQYF.

V usage is TRBV5-6 and J usage is TRBJ1-4; TCRdb gives TRBD1 as the D gene, but with no DNA this cannot be confirmed. Germline-derived CDR1 and CDR2 are SGHDT and YYEEEE. The CDR3 contains 16 residues. Here the CDR3 reads CASSWGQSVVGEKLFF.

This chain uses TRBV30 with TRBJ2-5; TCRdb indicates TRBD2, and absent DNA this call remains unverified. Germline V gene sequence: CDR1 GTSNPN, CDR2 SVGIG (reference sequence). The CDR3 has 15 amino acids. CDR3 amino acids: CAWSPGLAGVETQYF.

The V and J genes are TRBV3-1 and TRBJ2-1; TCRdb indicates TRBD2, and absent DNA this call remains unverified. CDR1 is LGHDT and CDR2 is YNNKEL in the germline V gene (reference sequence). The CDR3 spans 18 residues. Here the CDR3 reads CASSPTLRLAGGYNEQFF.

The chain joins TRBV11-2 to TRBJ2-1; no DNA is available, so the TRBD2 call from TCRdb remains unchecked. The CDR3 loop spans 20 amino acids. Germline V lookup: CDR1 SGHAT, CDR2 FQNNGV. CDR3 sequence: CASSSPGTSGGQQRYNEQFF.

This chain joins TRBV7-3 and TRBJ2-6; the TRBD1 assignment by TCRdb is unverifiable without DNA. The CDR3 runs to 13 residues. CDR1 and CDR2 (germline): SGHTA, FQGTGA. This CDR3 reads CASKGAGANVLTF.

This chain joins TRBV12-3 or TRBV12-4 and TRBJ2-3. The CDR3 runs to 16 residues. The CDR3 sequence is CASSSLEAGVKDTQYF.

The chain joins TRBV5-4 to TRBJ1-2; TCRdb selects TRBD1, and the lack of DNA leaves this call unchecked. CDR3 size: 15 residues. Germline CDR1 is SGHNT and CDR2 is YYREEE (reference sequence). CDR3 loop: CASSLIDREGYGYTF.

The chain employs TRBV27 and TRBJ2-3; as DNA is missing, the TRBD2 call by TCRdb cannot be tested. This CDR3 has 15 residues. The germline V gene encodes CDR1 MNHEY and CDR2 SMNVEV (reference sequence). CDR3 residues: CASLRGRGAPDTQYF.

This chain joins TRBV2 and TRBJ2-5. The CDR3 is 11 residues long. Germline CDR1 SNHLY, CDR2 FYNNEI. CDR3 residues: CASSYKETQYF.

This CDR3 is CASSEGGVSGYTF. The genes are TRBV25-1 and TRBJ1-2; TCRdb reports TRBD1, a call that lacks DNA to check it against. Germline CDR1 MGHDK, CDR2 SYGVNS. This CDR3 is built from 13 residues.

The rearrangement joins TRBV6-5 to TRBJ2-1; absent DNA, TCRdb's TRBD1 call cannot be checked. The V gene's germline CDR1 is MNHEY and CDR2 SVGAGI. The CDR3 has 19 residues. The CDR3 protein is CASSYRPAIRGLSYNEQFF.

This chain uses TRBV6-5 with TRBJ2-5; TCRdb selects TRBD1, and the lack of DNA leaves this call unchecked. This CDR3 is 14 amino acids long. Germline lookup yields CDR1 MNHEY and CDR2 SVGAGI. This CDR3 is CASSYRPHQETQYF.

This chain's CDR3 is CASSFGRGDYGYTF. The J gene is TRBJ1-2, the V gene TRBV5-1; TCRdb selects TRBD1, and the lack of DNA leaves this call unchecked. CDR3 size: 14 residues. In germline, CDR1 is SGHRS, CDR2 YFSETQ.

The rearrangement links TRBV6-6 to TRBJ1-4; TCRdb outputs TRBD1, but without DNA this stays unchecked. Germline CDR1 reads MNHNY; CDR2 reads SVGAGI (reference sequence). This CDR3 comprises 14 residues. CDR3 protein: CASSQTGQNEKLFF.

The CDR3 is CAWSVRGVLDNEQFF. The J gene is TRBJ2-1, the V gene TRBV30; without DNA, the TCRdb call of TRBD1 cannot be checked. This CDR3 spans 15 amino acids. Germline assignment: CDR1 GTSNPN and CDR2 SVGIG (reference sequence).

The chain links TRBV12-3 or TRBV12-4 to TRBJ2-5. This CDR3 contains 15 residues. The CDR3 protein is CASSLAGGTKETQYF.

The chain recombines TRBV7-8 with TRBJ2-4. Germline-derived CDR1 and CDR2 are SGHVS and FQNEAQ. CDR3 length: 14 residues. The chain's CDR3 is CASSLGVSQNIQYF.

This sequence joins TRBV7-3 and TRBJ1-1. The length of the CDR3 is 13 residues. CDR1 is SGHTA and CDR2 is FQGTGA in the germline V gene. This CDR3 is CASSLMLNTEAFF.